These 10 T cell receptor beta chains were all obtained from the same sample, sequenced in a study of blood T cells in healthy people across ages. The use of a sample-barcoded 5' primer and a J-beta primer mix characterized a second PCR of about 7 to 12 cycles. TCRdb passed the 5' RACE reads through MiXCR, listing each CDR3 protein once. The sample includes 1.5 million to 2 million distinct CDR3 sequences, roughly 43% of them seen just once. The sample taken for sequencing was blood. Receptors were obtained from a human donor in good health.

Concerning this clonotype itself: A read error may be the cause here, since a much bigger clone is one base away. The chain employs TRBV12-3 or TRBV12-4 and TRBJ2-3, with D perhaps matching TRBD1 (5 bases). This CDR3 spans 15 amino acids. The CDR3: CAGSLDQGSTDTQYF. The DNA for the CDR3 is TGTGCCGGCAGTTTAGACCAGGGTAGCACAGATACGCAGTATTTT.

This clonotype was recorded only once. The chain combines TRBV11-1 with TRBJ2-3; 11 nucleotides match TRBD2. CDR1 and CDR2 from the germline V gene are SGHAT and FQDESV (reference sequence). This CDR3 is built from 17 residues. V was pared by 5 bases and J by 4 bases, with 11 bases of the junction left unmatched. CDR3 loop: CASSRLTGTSGSDTQYF. CDR3 in DNA: TGTGCCAGCAGCCGATTGACCGGGACTAGCGGTTCAGATACGCAGTATTTT.

In this sample, this clonotype turned up a few times. The V and J genes are TRBV15 and TRBJ1-5, with D uncertain. Trimming stripped 0 bases from V and 5 bases from J, with 11 bases between. This CDR3 has 15 amino acids. From germline, CDR1 is LNHNV and CDR2 YYDKDF (reference sequence). The CDR3 reads CATSRDLQDHQPQHF. CDR3 nucleotides: TGTGCCACCAGCAGAGATTTGCAGGATCATCAGCCCCAGCATTTT.

This clonotype was detected only a few times. This chain uses TRBV10-3 with TRBJ2-3; 16 nucleotides agree with TRBD2. J gave up 4 bases and V 8 bases, and 3 bases lay outside the gene matches. This CDR3 comprises 15 residues. Per germline, CDR1 ENHRY and CDR2 SYGVKD. The CDR3 loop is CAIGTSGGAPDTQYF. CDR3 DNA: TGTGCCATCGGGACTAGCGGGGGGGCACCAGATACGCAGTATTTT.

This chain connects TRBV7-2 to TRBJ1-2; D is ambiguous. Germline V gene lookup returns CDR1 SGHTA and CDR2 FQGNSA. The CDR3 is 14 amino acids. Trimming shortened V by 2 bases and J by 7 bases, and 14 bases separated the two germline ends. The CDR3 DNA reads as TGTGCCAGCAGCTTATCGGGGAACGTAGGTGGCTACACCTTC. Amino acids: CASSLSGNVGGYTF.

The chain recombines TRBV12-3 or TRBV12-4 with TRBJ2-5, with D unclear. Deletions cut 5 bases from V and 9 bases from J, with 10 bases between. The CDR3 spans 11 residues. CDR3 coding DNA: TGTGCCAGCAGTAGAGATCTTGCCCAGTACTTC. Its translation: CASSRDLAQYF.

This clonotype has only a few counts. The CDR3 DNA follows: TGTGCCAGCAGCTGGGGGCCTCGCAGCGAGCAGTACTTC. This codes for CASSWGPRSEQYF. V gene TRBV13 combines with J gene TRBJ2-7; D perhaps matches TRBD1 (6 bases). V was cut by 4 bases and J by 6 bases, with 13 bases left in between. The germline V gene has CDR1 PRHDT and CDR2 FYEKMQ (reference sequence). The CDR3 runs to 13 residues.

This chain uses TRBV7-2 with TRBJ1-2; D not certain. V was cut by 6 bases and J by 8 bases, with 16 bases left in between. The CDR3 covers 13 residues. CDR1 is SGHTA, CDR2 FQGNSA, per germline. In DNA, the CDR3 is TGTGCCAGCAGTCTCATTCCAGGTCGCGGCTACACCTTC. Protein product: CASSLIPGRGYTF.

The rearrangement links TRBV4-2 to TRBJ2-2; the match to TRBD2 covers 8 bases. Trimming cost V 0 bases and J 3 bases; bases outside gene matches: 18. Germline-derived CDR1 and CDR2 are LGHNA and YNFKEQ. The CDR3 is made up of 21 amino acids. The CDR3 coding sequence is TGTGCCAGCAGCCAAGACCCCCTTGGGAGCGGGGGATCATTTGACACCGGGGAGCTGTTTTTT. Translated, it gives CASSQDPLGSGGSFDTGELFF.

The gene calls are TRBV7-9 and TRBJ2-1, with 10 bases lining up with TRBD2. The CDR3 has 13 amino acids. With V trimmed by 9 bases and J by 10 bases, 9 bases remained unmatched. In germline, CDR1 is SEHNR, CDR2 FQNEAQ (reference sequence). CDR3 bases: TGTGCCAGTGAAGGAGAGCGGGGGGGAGAGCAGTTCTTC. Residues: CASEGERGGEQFF. The entire variable domain, with the rest obtained from reference TRBV7-9 and TRBJ2-1, is as follows: DTGVSQNPRHKITKRGQNVTFRCDPISEHNRLYWYRQTLGQGPEFLTYFQNEAQLEKSRLLSDRFSAERPKGSFSTLEIQRTEQGDSAMYLCASEGERGGEQFFGPGTRLTVL.